The clone carrying this TCR beta chain turned up a few times. The antigen is undetermined. This sample was taken from a study of cytomegalovirus exposure and HLA in healthy donors. Points from the study as a whole: Segments of the TCR beta V type were, in most cases, productive about 87% or about 30% of the time in an earlier analysis. In a later analysis, at a false discovery rate of 0.05, roughly 16,000 TCR beta sequences matched HLA alleles.

CDR3 length: 15 amino acids. The V and J ends lost 3 bases and 5 bases respectively, with 14 bases between them. CDR1 is SGHTA and CDR2 is FQGTGA in the germline V gene. The primer mix had 60 Vbeta and 13 Jbeta primers. TCRdb's copy holds only in-frame clones and misses some; the assay was immunoSEQ multiplex PCR. The repertoire holds approximately 190,000 clones, with 82% as singletons. The receptor was derived from a woman aged 18-29 years in good health and CMV-seronegative. Material for sequencing was PBMCs. The chain uses TRBV7-3 and TRBJ2-1; D possibly corresponds to TRBD2 (6 bases). The CDR3 protein is CASSFHQGGNNEQFF. The DNA for the CDR3 is TGTGCCAGCAGCTTCCACCAGGGAGGTAACAATGAGCAGTTCTTC.